The rows below give T cell receptor beta chains drawn from one sample of a study of CD8 T cells in Susac syndrome. TCRdb re-called the immunoSEQ multiplex PCR reads through MiXCR, storing one row per CDR3 protein. The data show roughly 190,000 distinct CDR3 sequences, approximately 94% seen once. The specimen sequenced was CD4+ T cells from PBMCs. The receptors shown here come from a human donor in good health. CDR3s include the opening cysteine and the closing phenylalanine or tryptophan. The D gene is left open where the match is weak. Clone size, where shown, is once, few, many, or a class for clones that have expanded.

TGTGCCAGCAGCTCGGTTACTGAAGCTTTCTTT CASSSVTEAFF - - TRBJ1-1 TRBV7-9
TGCAGTGCCCCTAATAGCGGGTTTACCTACAATGAGCAGTTCTTC CSAPNSGFTYNEQFF - TRBD2 TRBJ2-1 TRBV20-1
TGCGCCAGCAGCTCCCTGGACTCAGTGGAGCAGTTCTTC CASSSLDSVEQFF - - TRBJ2-1 TRBV5-1
TGCAGCGTTGGCCCAGGGCCGAATCAGCCCCAGCATTTT CSVGPGPNQPQHF - - TRBJ1-5 TRBV29-1
TGTGCCAGTCAGACTGGGGACTATGGCTACACCTTC CASQTGDYGYTF - - TRBJ1-2 TRBV19
TGTGCCAGCAGCCTAACAGGGGCCTCCATTAGCTATGGCTACACCTTC CASSLTGASISYGYTF - TRBD1 TRBJ1-2 TRBV5-4
TGCGCCAGCAGTCAATCCGCGGGATCTCAGCCCCAGCATTTT CASSQSAGSQPQHF once - TRBJ1-5 TRBV23-1
TGTGCCACGAAAGCTGGGACAGGCTCCTACAATGAGCAGTTCTTC CATKAGTGSYNEQFF - TRBD1 TRBJ2-1 TRBV3-1
TGCAGTGCTAGAGGGAGACAGGGGGCCGGTCAGCCCCAGCATTTT CSARGRQGAGQPQHF - TRBD1 TRBJ1-5 TRBV20-1
TGCGCCAGCAGCTTGGGTTTGGGCTCCTACGAGCAGTACTTC CASSLGLGSYEQYF - - TRBJ2-7 TRBV5-1
TGTGCCAGCAGTGCCGGACTAGCGGATCACCAAGAGACCCAGTACTTC CASSAGLADHQETQYF once TRBD2 TRBJ2-5 TRBV27
TGCAGCGTTGAAATGACGGGAGGGGTCACAGATACGCAGTATTTT CSVEMTGGVTDTQYF - TRBD2 TRBJ2-3 TRBV29-1
TGTGCCTGGAGGAGTAGGGGTGCCGGTGAAGCTTTCTTT CAWRSRGAGEAFF - - TRBJ1-1 TRBV30
TGTGCCAGCAGCCAAGATCTCGGACGCACAGATACGCAGTATTTT CASSQDLGRTDTQYF - - TRBJ2-3 TRBV14
TGTGCCACAGCTACCGTAGCGGGAAGCTACAATGAGCAGTTCTTC CATATVAGSYNEQFF - TRBD2 TRBJ2-1 TRBV27
TGTGCCTGGAGTGTAGGTGGCGGGAGGGCAAGTGAGCAGTTCTTC CAWSVGGGRASEQFF - TRBD2 TRBJ2-1 TRBV30
TGTGCCAGCAGCTCGGAACCCGGGCCTTTAACCGAGCAGTACTTC CASSSEPGPLTEQYF - - TRBJ2-7 TRBV7-3
TGTGCCAGCAGCCCTTCCCGTAGCAGGCCCCGTAGCGAGCAGTACTTC CASSPSRSRPRSEQYF - - TRBJ2-7 TRBV7-2
TGTGCCAGCAGTGCCGGGACTAGCTTCGAGACCCAGTACTTC CASSAGTSFETQYF - TRBD2 TRBJ2-5 TRBV28
TGTGCCAGCAGCCGGGGGACCTACGAGCAGTACTTC CASSRGTYEQYF - - TRBJ2-7 TRBV3-1
TGTGCCAGCAGCAAAATTGGGGGCACTGAAGCTTTCTTT CASSKIGGTEAFF - - TRBJ1-1 TRBV12-3/TRBV12-4
TGTGCCAGCAGCGTAGCCAGTACTAGCGTCACAGATACGCAGTATTTT CASSVASTSVTDTQYF once TRBD2 TRBJ2-3 TRBV9
TGTGCCAGCAGGCAACTAGCGGACACAGATACGCAGTATTTT CASRQLADTDTQYF once TRBD2 TRBJ2-3 TRBV6-1
TGTGCCAGCAGGAGTAATGGTGAGCAGTTCTTC CASRSNGEQFF - - TRBJ2-1 TRBV2
TGCAGCGTTGGGGAAAGCGGGACAAGGAGCGAGCAGTACTTC CSVGESGTRSEQYF - - TRBJ2-7 TRBV29-1
TGTGCCAGCAGCCCTAGACAGGGCGGTCAGCCCCAGCATTTT CASSPRQGGQPQHF - TRBD1 TRBJ1-5 TRBV9
TGTGCCAGCAGGCGGGGGCTCACCGGGGAGCTGTTTTTT CASRRGLTGELFF few - TRBJ2-2 TRBV6-6
TGTGCCTGGATTAAGAGGGGAAACAATGAGCAGTTCTTC CAWIKRGNNEQFF - - TRBJ2-1 TRBV30
TGTGCCAGCACCCGCAATGATGAGCAGTTCTTC CASTRNDEQFF - - TRBJ2-1 TRBV28
TGTGCCAGCAGTTCCGTCGGACAGGAGGGGTATGGCTACACCTTC CASSSVGQEGYGYTF - TRBD1 TRBJ1-2 TRBV28
TGTGCCAGCAGCTTATCTAGGACTGGGGCCAACGTCCTGACTTTC CASSLSRTGANVLTF once - TRBJ2-6 TRBV7-3
TGCGCCAGCAGCCAAGGAGCTAGCGGGACGGGCAACCAAGAGACCCAGTACTTC CASSQGASGTGNQETQYF - TRBD2 TRBJ2-5 TRBV4-3
TGTGCCAGCAGCCCGGCTAGTTTCGAGCAGTACTTC CASSPASFEQYF - - TRBJ2-7 TRBV7-2
TGTGCCAGCAGCTCCCTAGGGGACTCATCAACCATAAGTCGGTTCTTC CASSSLGDSSTISRFF - - TRBJ2-1 TRBV5-6
TGTGCCAGCAGCCAAGATGGAGGGTGGGGGAGAGAAGACGAGCAGTACTTC CASSQDGGWGREDEQYF once - TRBJ2-7 TRBV3-1
TGCGCCAGCAGCGAGGGAGGGGATACGCAGTATTTT CASSEGGDTQYF - TRBD2 TRBJ2-3 TRBV4-1
TGTGCCAGCAGTCTACAAGGAGGGGGGACTGAAGCTTTCTTT CASSLQGGGTEAFF - - TRBJ1-1 TRBV12-3/TRBV12-4
TGTGCCAGCAGCTTGGACAGGGGCAGCTATGGCTACACCTTC CASSLDRGSYGYTF few TRBD1 TRBJ1-2 TRBV5-4
TGTGCCAGTAGTGTCAGGGGGCGGGAGGCCAACGTCCTGACTTTC CASSVRGREANVLTF - TRBD1 TRBJ2-6 TRBV19
TGCAGCGTTGAGGGACAGGGACCCCTGAGGGAGCAGTACTTC CSVEGQGPLREQYF - TRBD1 TRBJ2-7 TRBV29-1
TGCGCCAGCAGCCAAGAAGAAAACACTGAAGCTTTCTTT CASSQEENTEAFF - - TRBJ1-1 TRBV4-3
TGTGTCTCGGGACTAGCGGGTTCCTCAAATGAGCAGTTCTTC CVSGLAGSSNEQFF - TRBD2 TRBJ2-1 TRBV28
TGTGCCAGCACCACCCGCGGTGGGCAGAACACCGGGGAGCTGTTTTTT CASTTRGGQNTGELFF - - TRBJ2-2 TRBV7-2
TGCAGTGCTATGGGACGGGAAGGGGGCACTGAAGCTTTCTTT CSAMGREGGTEAFF - - TRBJ1-1 TRBV20-1
TGCGCCAGCATGCGGGGAGGGGCGTCAGATACGCAGTATTTT CASMRGGASDTQYF - TRBD2 TRBJ2-3 TRBV4-3
TGCGCCAGCAGTCAAAGAACAGGGGAGGTACTGCAAGAGACCCAGTACTTC CASSQRTGEVLQETQYF - - TRBJ2-5 TRBV23-1
TGCGCCAGCAGCTCCGGACTAGCGGGAGGAAGGTACGAGCAGTACTTC CASSSGLAGGRYEQYF - TRBD2 TRBJ2-7 TRBV5-1
TGCAGCGCTCAGGGGGCCGGCGGGGAGCTGTTTTTT CSAQGAGGELFF - TRBD1 TRBJ2-2 TRBV29-1
TGTGCCAGCAGTTTAGTCCGGAATCAGCAGTTCTTC CASSLVRNQQFF - - TRBJ2-1 TRBV12-3/TRBV12-4
TGTGCCAGCAGCCAAGCCCCTGGGGGGTTATACGAGCAGTACTTC CASSQAPGGLYEQYF - - TRBJ2-7 TRBV3-1
TGTACCACCAGCAGAGATCCCACGGGATTGGAAGCTTTCTTT CTTSRDPTGLEAFF - - TRBJ1-1 TRBV15
TGTGCCTGGAGTTCCCTTTTTAGCGGGAGAGCCCATGAGCAGTTCTTC CAWSSLFSGRAHEQFF - TRBD2 TRBJ2-1 TRBV30
TGCAGCGTTGAGGACAGCACAGATACGCAGTATTTT CSVEDSTDTQYF - - TRBJ2-3 TRBV29-1
TGTGCCAGCAGCTTAATTGGGCCGGACACTGAAGCTTTCTTT CASSLIGPDTEAFF - - TRBJ1-1 TRBV7-9
TGCAGTGTTAGCAGGTTGGGGGATGAGCAGTTCTTC CSVSRLGDEQFF - - TRBJ2-1 TRBV20-1
TGTGCCAGCAGAACCGACAGATCCTACGAGCAGTACTTC CASRTDRSYEQYF - - TRBJ2-7 TRBV28
TGTGCCAGCAGCCAAGGTTTTGCTAGCGGGGGACACGAGCAGTACTTC CASSQGFASGGHEQYF - TRBD2 TRBJ2-7 TRBV3-1
TGCGCCAGCAGCCAAGGGACAGGGGAACACTACGAGCAGTACTTC CASSQGTGEHYEQYF - TRBD1 TRBJ2-7 TRBV4-3
TGCAGCGCGGGACGCGCTAGAGATACTGAAGCTTTCTTT CSAGRARDTEAFF - - TRBJ1-1 TRBV29-1